One sample yielded the 17 T cell receptor beta chains listed below, sequenced in a study of T cell repertoires in cytomegalovirus infection. Via MiXCR, TCRdb re-called the reads, giving one row per CDR3 protein. The sample includes 200,000 to 250,000 distinct CDR3 sequences, over 20% of them seen just once. Sequences were obtained from CD8+ T cells from PBMCs. Receptors originate from a human donor in good health (CMV status not recorded). Some clones in this sample may be carry-over from other donors' samples.

The rearrangement joins TRBV2 to TRBJ1-2, with a possible D match to TRBD1 (6 bases). V was clipped by 1 base and J by 0 bases, with 12 bases between them. This CDR3 contains 16 residues. Germline V gives CDR1 SNHLY, CDR2 FYNNEI. Here the CDR3 reads CASSEGVQGPNYGYTF. The CDR3 DNA reads TGTGCCAGCAGTGAAGGAGTACAGGGCCCTAACTATGGCTACACCTTC. The full variable domain, its missing parts supplied by reference TRBV2 and TRBJ1-2, is EPEVTQTPSHQVTQMGQEVILRCVPISNHLYFYWYRQILGQKVEFLVSFYNNEISEKSEIFDDQFSVERPDGSNFTLKIRSTKLEDSAMYFCASSEGVQGPNYGYTFGSGTRLTVV.

This sequence joins TRBV20-1 and TRBJ1-5; unclear D gene. Germline loops: CDR1 DFQATT, CDR2 SNEGSKA (reference sequence). The V end was cut by 3 bases, the J end by 0 bases, with 12 bases between. The CDR3 totals 15 residues. CDR3 nucleotide sequence: TGCAGTGCTAGTAGGGAGCTTGGTAGCAATCAGCCCCAGCATTTT. Translating gives CSASRELGSNQPQHF.

V is TRBV6-2 or TRBV6-3 and J is TRBJ1-6; 9 positions match TRBD1. J lost 12 bases, V lost 5 bases, and 8 bases had no gene match. CDR3 length: 14 amino acids. Germline CDR1 MNHEY, CDR2 SVGEGT. CDR3 bases: TGTGCCAGCAGTCCGGGACAGGGTCATCAACCCCTCCACTTT. Translating gives CASSPGQGHQPLHF.

The J gene is TRBJ2-1, the V gene TRBV27, with 7 bases identical to TRBD1. V dropped 3 bases and J dropped 3; count of bases not matched to a gene: 8. This CDR3 has 16 residues. The germline CDR1 and CDR2 sequences are MNHEY and SMNVEV (reference sequence). CDR3 sequence reads: CASSLRGPVGYNEQFF. The CDR3 bases are TGTGCCAGCAGTTTGAGGGGGCCGGTAGGCTACAATGAGCAGTTCTTC.

This clonotype was seen only a few times. The chain combines TRBV2 with TRBJ2-1; D might be TRBD2 (6 bases). Looked up from germline, CDR1 is SNHLY and CDR2 is FYNNEI. Trimming took 11 bases from V and 6 from J, leaving 23 bases between them. CDR3 length: 15 residues. The chain's CDR3 is CAGTGPEVGGNEQFF. The CDR3 nucleotides are TGTGCCGGGACTGGGCCTGAGGTTGGTGGCAATGAGCAGTTCTTC.

This clonotype was observed a few times. The chain is built from TRBV3-1 and TRBJ1-1, with D tentatively TRBD1 (6 bases). The germline gives CDR1 LGHDT, CDR2 YNNKEL (reference sequence). This CDR3 is built from 16 residues. Between the trimmed V and J ends, which lost 1 base and 6 bases, there was a span of 18 bases. As DNA, the CDR3 is TGTGCCAGCAGCCAAGGGTCACGGGGGCGAAGGGCTGAAGCTTTCTTT. It is translated as CASSQGSRGRRAEAFF.

The chain uses TRBV7-9 and TRBJ2-1; TRBD1 is a possible D gene (6 bases). V lost 1 base and J lost 4, with 8 bases in between. This CDR3 region has 14 residues. Germline values: CDR1 SEHNR, CDR2 FQNEAQ (reference sequence). This chain's CDR3 is CASSLGTEYNEQFF. The DNA for the CDR3 is TGTGCCAGCAGCTTAGGGACAGAGTACAATGAGCAGTTCTTC.

In its sample, this clonotype was seen many times. V usage is TRBV6-1 and J usage is TRBJ2-7; TRBD1 might be the D (6 bases). Germline values: CDR1 MNHNS, CDR2 SASEGT. The CDR3 sequence is 15 residues long. V lost 2 bases, J lost 2 bases, and 13 bases lay in between. In DNA form, the CDR3 reads TGTGCCAGCAGTGAAATAGGACAGAATCCCTACGAGCAGTACTTC. Amino acids: CASSEIGQNPYEQYF.

This clonotype has just a few counts. The chain links TRBV20-1 to TRBJ2-3; D is tentatively TRBD1 or TRBD2 (5 bases each). The CDR3 spans 12 residues. Germline values: CDR1 DFQATT, CDR2 SNEGSKA (reference sequence). The germline V and J ends were trimmed by 0 bases and 9 bases, with 10 bases remaining between them. The CDR3 protein is CSARDRWGTQYF. DNA of the CDR3: TGCAGTGCTAGAGATAGGTGGGGGACGCAGTATTTT.

This clonotype was found many times. V and J are TRBV25-1 and TRBJ2-2; D remains ambiguous. The CDR3 covers 12 residues. Germline V gene data show CDR1 as MGHDK and CDR2 as SYGVNS. Deletions cut 4 bases from V and 8 bases from J, with 8 bases between. The CDR3 protein is CASSAALGELFF. The CDR3 DNA sequence: TGTGCCAGCAGTGCGGCCCTTGGGGAGCTGTTTTTT.

V is TRBV2 and J is TRBJ1-1; 7 bases are a match to TRBD1. Germline CDR1 reads SNHLY; CDR2 reads FYNNEI. This CDR3 spans 14 amino acids. After removal of 9 bases from V and 0 bases from J, the junction contained 7 bases not matched to a gene. DNA for the CDR3: TGTGCCAGAGAAGACAGGGTTATGAACACTGAAGCTTTCTTT. Its translation is CAREDRVMNTEAFF.

V gene TRBV27 combines with J gene TRBJ1-1, with 7 bases identical to TRBD1. The CDR3 extends over 14 amino acids. CDR1 is MNHEY, CDR2 SMNVEV, per germline (reference sequence). The trim removed 5 bases at V and 4 bases at J, leaving 7 bases unmatched. CDR3 protein: CASSPGQDVTEAFF. For the CDR3, the DNA is TGTGCCAGCAGTCCCGGACAGGATGTCACTGAAGCTTTCTTT.

This clonotype was found many times. The chain has TRBV28 and TRBJ1-1; 10 positions agree with TRBD1. J lost 0 bases, V lost 3 bases, and 7 bases had no gene match. CDR1 is MDHEN and CDR2 is SYDVKM in the germline V gene. The CDR3 extends over 17 amino acids. As DNA, the CDR3 is TGTGCCAGCAGTTTCCCCGGGACAGGGGACATGAACACTGAAGCTTTCTTT. This codes for CASSFPGTGDMNTEAFF.

This clonotype was picked up many times. The rearrangement links TRBV7-2 to TRBJ1-5; D call uncertain. Germline CDR1 is SGHTA and CDR2 is FQGNSA. This CDR3 has 16 amino acids. Deletions cut 1 base from V and 9 bases from J, with 19 bases between. DNA for the CDR3: TGTGCCAGCAGCTTAGGGCGGTCTGCTGCCCAAGGGCCCCAGCATTTT. This codes for CASSLGRSAAQGPQHF.

The V call is TRBV29-1, the J call TRBJ1-4; no reliable D call. Trimming pared 4 bases from V and 7 bases from J, leaving 4 bases between. CDR3 length: 10 residues. In germline, CDR1 is SQVTM, CDR2 ANQGSEA. CDR3 coding DNA: TGCAGCGTTGGAGGTGAAAAACTGTTTTTT. Protein sequence: CSVGGEKLFF.

Turning to this clonotype: This may be a read error, as it is one base from a much larger clone. The chain carries TRBV11-2 and TRBJ2-3, with 10 nucleotides matching TRBD2. Germline loops: CDR1 SGHAT, CDR2 FQNNGV. The CDR3 is 17 amino acids. The CDR3 reads CVSTQGPSGGSTDTQYF. The CDR3 nucleotides read TGTGTCAGCACCCAAGGGCCTAGCGGGGGTAGCACAGATACGCAGTATTTT.

Many counts were recorded for this clonotype. V usage is TRBV7-9 and J usage is TRBJ1-1; D remains unclear. CDR1 is SEHNR, CDR2 FQNEAQ, per germline (reference sequence). Trimming shortened V by 4 bases and J by 2 bases, and 14 bases separated the two germline ends. This CDR3 contains 15 residues. CDR3 protein: CASSSGISSNTEAFF. The CDR3, as DNA: TGTGCCAGCAGCTCTGGGATATCATCAAACACTGAAGCTTTCTTT.